The 25 T cell receptor beta chains presented below share a single source sample, sequenced in a study of T-cell reconstitution after alpha-beta-depleted transplantation in children. Using unique molecular identifiers, the investigators prepared the TCRbeta library. TCRdb analysed the PCR reads with MiXCR anew, one entry per CDR3 protein. The data show some 200,000 distinct CDR3 sequences, about 8.4% seen once. This sample comprised PBMCs, mostly from graft donor cells, obtained 360 days after TCRalphabeta/CD19-depleted stem cell transplant. All receptors derive from a male patient aged 2-15 years who had a stem cell transplant for acute myeloid leukemia, so the T cells may come from the graft donor.

This clonotype was seen only a few times. The V and J genes are TRBV11-2 and TRBJ2-2; D may match TRBD1 or TRBD2 (6 bases each). V lost 2 bases and J 6 bases, leaving 13 bases between the germline ends. The CDR3 contains 15 residues. Germline V gene lookup returns CDR1 SGHAT and CDR2 FQNNGV. This chain's CDR3 is CASSLLHRGPGELFF. The CDR3 nucleotides read TGTGCCAGCAGCTTACTACATCGGGGGCCCGGGGAGCTGTTTTTT.

This chain joins TRBV11-3 and TRBJ2-5; D might be TRBD2 (6 bases). Trimming cost V 0 bases and J 7 bases, with 15 bases left between them. The germline CDR1 and CDR2 sequences are SGHNT and YENEEA. The CDR3 sequence is 15 residues long. The CDR3 loop is CASSLERDGRGTQYF. CDR3 DNA sequence: TGTGCCAGCAGCTTAGAGCGGGACGGGAGAGGGACCCAGTACTTC.

This sequence joins TRBV6-2 or TRBV6-3 and TRBJ1-5, with a possible D match to TRBD1 (6 bases). The CDR3 is made up of 15 amino acids. The ends were cut back, 5 bases at V and 3 bases at J, with 14 bases in the middle. CDR1 and CDR2 (germline): MNHEY, SVGEGT. This chain's CDR3 is CASSTPTGFNQPQHF. The CDR3 DNA follows: TGTGCCAGCAGTACCCCAACAGGGTTCAATCAGCCCCAGCATTTT.

Written as DNA, the CDR3 is TGCGCCAGCAGCCTGGGACTAGCGGTTGGTGAGCAGTTCTTC. As protein: CASSLGLAVGEQFF. This chain links TRBV5-1 with TRBJ2-1; 11 nucleotides align to TRBD2. The J segment lost 9 bases and the V segment lost 4 bases, leaving 6 bases of the junction unmatched. The CDR3 is 14 amino acids. Per germline, CDR1 SGHRS and CDR2 YFSETQ. Complete variable domain (other parts from reference TRBV5-1 and TRBJ2-1): KAGVTQTPRYLIKTRGQQVTLSCSPISGHRSVSWYQQTPGQGLQFLFEYFSETQRNKGNFPGRFSGRQFSNSRSEMNVSTLELGDSALYLCASSLGLAVGEQFFGPGTRLTVL.

Only a few counts were recorded for this clonotype. The chain employs TRBV11-2 and TRBJ1-5, with unresolved D. The germline gives CDR1 SGHAT, CDR2 FQNNGV. This CDR3 is 13 amino acids long. Trimming removed 1 base from V and 7 bases from J, with 8 bases in between. CDR3 nucleotides: TGTGCCAGCAGCTTAGGGTTTAGGCAGCCCCAGCATTTT. Residues: CASSLGFRQPQHF.

The genes are TRBV15 and TRBJ2-7; tentatively, D is TRBD1 or TRBD2 (6 bases each). This CDR3 contains 18 residues. CDR1 is LNHNV, CDR2 YYDKDF, per germline (reference sequence). V was trimmed by 5 bases and J by 0 bases, leaving 23 bases between them. This CDR3 reads CATSEGPNGGRVSYEQYV. The CDR3 nucleotides read TGTGCCACCAGCGAGGGGCCGAACGGGGGCCGCGTCTCCTACGAGCAGTACGTC.

V usage is TRBV12-3 or TRBV12-4 and J usage is TRBJ2-3; either TRBD1 or TRBD2 may supply D (6 bases each). Trimming stripped 5 bases from V and 0 bases from J, with 15 bases between. The CDR3 has 16 amino acids. DNA of the CDR3: TGTGCCAGCAGTACCCGAGGGGGGTTAAGCACAGATACGCAGTATTTT. Its translation: CASSTRGGLSTDTQYF.

At least ten counts were recorded for this clonotype. The rearrangement uses TRBV10-3 and TRBJ2-2, with TRBD1 matching over 7 bases. V trimming: 7 bases; J trimming: 3 bases; junction bases outside the gene matches: 5. The CDR3 is 14 residues long. Germline V gene sequence: CDR1 ENHRY, CDR2 SYGVKD. CDR3 DNA sequence: TGTGCCATCACGAGGCAGGGGGACACCGGGGAGCTGTTTTTT. Its translation is CAITRQGDTGELFF.

This clonotype was detected many times. V and J are TRBV20-1 and TRBJ2-7; 7 nucleotides agree with TRBD1. The CDR3 spans 14 residues. Per the germline V gene, CDR1 is DFQATT and CDR2 is SNEGSKA (reference sequence). V trimming: 0 bases; J trimming: 1 base; junction bases outside the gene matches: 3. The CDR3 sequence is CSARENRGSYEQYF. CDR3 coding DNA: TGCAGTGCTAGAGAGAACAGGGGTTCCTACGAGCAGTACTTC.

This clonotype appeared a few times. V usage is TRBV24-1 and J usage is TRBJ1-1; unclear D gene. The V end was cut by 4 bases, the J end by 3 bases, with 20 bases between. The CDR3 has 17 residues. Germline V gives CDR1 KGHDR, CDR2 SFDVKD. The CDR3 reads CATSDPDGWRSDTEAFF. DNA of the CDR3: TGTGCCACCAGTGACCCCGACGGGTGGAGGTCGGACACTGAAGCTTTCTTT.

This clonotype was detected many times. The chain links TRBV4-1 to TRBJ2-1, with 8 bases that match TRBD1. Germline V gene sequence: CDR1 MGHRA, CDR2 YSYEKL. The CDR3 is 15 amino acids. With 3 bases clipped from V and 9 bases from J, the junction kept 10 bases outside the gene matches. This CDR3 reads CASSQRPDREGEQFF. The CDR3 DNA reads TGCGCCAGCAGCCAGAGACCGGACAGGGAAGGTGAGCAGTTCTTC.

The chain uses TRBV5-1 and TRBJ2-5; 15 bases line up with TRBD2. V lost 0 bases and J lost 2; bases outside the gene matches: 2. This CDR3 region has 17 residues. Germline values: CDR1 SGHRS, CDR2 YFSETQ. CDR3 coding DNA: TGCGCCAGCAGCTTGGCCGGGACTAGCGGGGGGCAAGAGACCCAGTACTTC. Protein product: CASSLAGTSGGQETQYF.

The chain joins TRBV29-1 to TRBJ2-5; 10 positions agree with TRBD2. The CDR3 covers 13 residues. With V trimmed by 7 bases and J by 7 bases, 9 bases remained unmatched. Germline-derived CDR1 and CDR2 are SQVTM and ANQGSEA. The CDR3 loop reads CSAGLAALRTQYF. The CDR3 DNA reads TGCAGCGCCGGACTAGCGGCCCTGCGGACCCAGTACTTC.

This rearrangement joins TRBV12-3 or TRBV12-4 to TRBJ1-1; tentative D call: TRBD1 (5 bases). V lost 7 bases to trimming and J lost 4 bases, with 7 bases between them. The CDR3 spans 11 residues. The CDR3 DNA sequence: TGTGCCAGCAATAGGGGCACTGAAGCTTTCTTT. Translation: CASNRGTEAFF.

The CDR3 DNA reads TGCGCCAGCAGCAGCCCGGGAGTCTCCTACAATGAGCAGTTCTTC. Protein sequence: CASSSPGVSYNEQFF. The chain couples TRBV4-3 to TRBJ2-1; weak D call: TRBD2 (6 bases). There are 15 residues in the CDR3. From germline, CDR1 is LGHNA and CDR2 YSLEER. V dropped 5 bases and J dropped 0 bases, with 11 bases sitting between them.

The rearrangement uses TRBV7-8 and TRBJ2-3; D is perhaps TRBD2 (5 bases). The CDR3 loop spans 14 amino acids. The germline V gene encodes CDR1 SGHVS and CDR2 FQNEAQ. The V and J ends lost 2 bases and 7 bases respectively, with 13 bases between them. The DNA of the CDR3 is TGTGCCAGCAGCTTATCGCTAGCCGAATATACGCAGTATTTT. It specifies CASSLSLAEYTQYF.

This clonotype has more than one count but fewer than ten. The V and J genes are TRBV14 and TRBJ2-3; TRBD2 matches 12 bases. Trimming cost V 4 bases and J 5 bases; bases outside gene matches: 7. Looked up from germline, CDR1 is SGHDN and CDR2 is FVKESK. The CDR3 runs to 16 residues. CDR3 coding DNA: TGTGCCAGCAGCCTTCTAGCGGGGGGGCCATTAGATACGCAGTATTTT. It is translated as CASSLLAGGPLDTQYF.

This clonotype has only a few counts. This chain joins TRBV20-1 and TRBJ1-1, with D possibly TRBD1 on 5 matching bases. From germline, CDR1 is DFQATT and CDR2 SNEGSKA (reference sequence). The CDR3 is made up of 16 amino acids. The germline V and J ends were trimmed by 3 bases and 1 base, with 18 bases remaining between them. CDR3 nucleotide sequence: TGCAGTGCTAGTCCAGCTGACAGCCCTCCGAACACTGAAGCTTTCTTT. It yields the protein CSASPADSPPNTEAFF.

J is TRBJ1-2 and V is TRBV6-1; D might be TRBD1 (5 bases). This CDR3 spans 16 amino acids. Trimming left V 5 bases short and J 1 base short, with 17 bases between. The V gene's germline CDR1 is MNHNS and CDR2 SASEGT. The CDR3 coding sequence is TGTGCCAGCAGTCCTACCCCGGCAGGGAGTAACTATGGCTACACCTTC. The encoded protein is CASSPTPAGSNYGYTF.

This clonotype occurred a few times. The chain joins TRBV5-1 to TRBJ2-7; the D call may be TRBD1 or TRBD2 (5 bases each). Trimming took 2 bases from V and 1 from J, leaving 13 bases between them. This CDR3 spans 15 amino acids. CDR1 SGHRS and CDR2 YFSETQ come from the germline V gene. Written as DNA, the CDR3 is TGCGCCAGCAGCTTTGAGGCAGGGAGTTCCTACGAGCAGTACTTC. Translating it yields CASSFEAGSSYEQYF. The whole variable domain, filled in from reference TRBV5-1 and TRBJ2-7, reads KAGVTQTPRYLIKTRGQQVTLSCSPISGHRSVSWYQQTPGQGLQFLFEYFSETQRNKGNFPGRFSGRQFSNSRSEMNVSTLELGDSALYLCASSFEAGSSYEQYFGPGTRLTVT.

The V and J genes are TRBV7-3 and TRBJ2-3, with D unresolved. The germline V gene has CDR1 SGHTA and CDR2 FQGTGA. This CDR3 contains 16 residues. With 5 bases removed from V and 3 bases from J, the gap between germline ends came to 18 bases. Here the CDR3 DNA reads TGTGCCAGCAGCCACATTGCCAGTTCGGGTACAGATACGCAGTATTTT. Translation: CASSHIASSGTDTQYF.

In this sample, this clonotype turned up many times. The chain recombines TRBV20-1 with TRBJ2-7, with D possibly being TRBD2 (5 bases). Trimming pared 4 bases from V and 0 bases from J, leaving 13 bases between. Germline V gives CDR1 DFQATT, CDR2 SNEGSKA (reference sequence). CDR3 length equals 14 residues. CDR3 DNA sequence: TGCAGTGCTACGTCGCCCGGGATCTCCTACGAGCAGTACTTC. Its protein product is CSATSPGISYEQYF.

This clonotype was found many times. The rearrangement links TRBV12-3 or TRBV12-4 to TRBJ1-3; D call uncertain. Trimming took 6 bases from V and 7 from J, leaving 13 bases between them. This CDR3 comprises 13 residues. This chain's CDR3 is CASRPRTWNTIYF. The CDR3 coding sequence is TGTGCCAGCAGGCCTCGCACCTGGAACACCATATATTTT.

In its sample, this clonotype was seen a few times. V usage is TRBV12-3 or TRBV12-4 and J usage is TRBJ2-4, with 7 bases matching TRBD1. CDR3 length: 13 amino acids. Trimming took 7 bases from V and 9 from J; bases not matched to a gene: 9. CDR3 protein: CASTDRDRGIQYF. The CDR3 DNA reads as TGTGCCAGCACCGACAGGGACCGGGGCATTCAGTACTTC.

This clonotype was counted many times. The chain recombines TRBV13 with TRBJ1-4; no firm D call. V was pared by 2 bases and J by 6 bases, with 7 bases between. The CDR3 loop spans 13 amino acids. The germline V gene has CDR1 PRHDT and CDR2 FYEKMQ (reference sequence). Here the CDR3 DNA reads TGTGCCAGCAGCTTAAGCCATTATGAAAAACTGTTTTTT. Translating gives CASSLSHYEKLFF.